These 26 T cell receptor beta chains share one sample of origin, sequenced in a study of cytomegalovirus exposure and HLA in healthy donors. PCR employed 60 Vbeta and 13 Jbeta primers. Method: immunoSEQ multiplex PCR; TCRdb's copy keeps in-frame clones and lacks some. The sample has about 91,000 clones, more than 80% seen once. Sequenced material: PBMCs. The receptors shown here come from a man younger than 30 in good health and CMV-seronegative.

V is TRBV27 and J is TRBJ2-2, with 9 bases identical to TRBD1. This CDR3 comprises 15 residues. The V gene end was trimmed by 6 bases and the J gene end by 0 bases; junction bases not matched to a gene: 2. Germline values: CDR1 MNHEY, CDR2 SMNVEV (reference sequence). The DNA of the CDR3 is TGTGCCAGCAGGAGGGACAGGGCGAACACCGGGGAGCTGTTTTTT. Translating it yields CASRRDRANTGELFF.

The chain is built from TRBV6-6 and TRBJ1-2, with D perhaps matching TRBD1 (6 bases). The CDR3 length is 14 residues. CDR1 MNHNY and CDR2 SVGAGI come from the germline V gene (reference sequence). V was pared by 10 bases and J by 4 bases, with 19 bases between. The CDR3: CANPKLDRSYGYTF. CDR3 DNA sequence: TGTGCCAACCCCAAACTTGACAGGTCCTATGGCTACACCTTC.

The genes are TRBV28 and TRBJ2-3, with D possibly matching TRBD2 (7 bases). Germline V lookup: CDR1 MDHEN, CDR2 SYDVKM. The CDR3 has 14 amino acids. V was trimmed by 3 bases and J by 5 bases, leaving 12 bases between them. DNA of the CDR3: TGTGCCAGCAGTTTGGGCGGGGGCGGAGATACGCAGTATTTT. It translates to CASSLGGGGDTQYF.

On this clone: One junction end disagrees with the germline gene, perhaps due to a read error. V and J are TRBV7-9 and TRBJ2-1; maybe TRBD2 (7 bases). CDR3 length equals 15 residues. CDR1 and CDR2 (germline): SEHNR, FQNEAQ (reference sequence). CDR3 region: CSSSLVGGPLREQFF. CDR3 in DNA: TGTTCCAGCAGCTTAGTCGGGGGGCCCCTGAGGGAGCAGTTCTTC.

The V and J genes are TRBV29-1 and TRBJ2-1; the match to TRBD2 covers 10 bases. Germline loops: CDR1 SQVTM, CDR2 ANQGSEA. V shed 6 bases and J 5 bases; nucleotides not matched to a gene: 7. The CDR3 runs 14 residues. CDR3 amino acids: CSVRSGRSNNEQFF. For the CDR3, the DNA is TGCAGCGTCCGTAGCGGGAGGTCAAACAATGAGCAGTTCTTC.

CDR3 sequence (DNA): TGTGCCAGCAGTTACCTCCCTGGGGGCGGCTACAATGAGCAGTTCTTC. Translated: CASSYLPGGGYNEQFF. The rearrangement joins TRBV6-5 to TRBJ2-1; D may be TRBD1 (6 bases). Trimming removed 2 bases from V and 3 bases from J, with 14 bases in between. Germline V gene data show CDR1 as MNHEY and CDR2 as SVGAGI. CDR3 length equals 16 residues.

On this clone itself: This specimen includes other DNA sequences encoding the same CDR3. The chain is built from TRBV5-4 and TRBJ2-2, with D possibly TRBD2 on 5 matching bases. The CDR3 runs 17 residues. Trimming removed 2 bases at V and 0 bases at J, with 14 bases between. The germline gives CDR1 SGHNT, CDR2 YYREEE (reference sequence). CDR3 amino acids: CASSFPPGGPNTGELFF. CDR3 sequence (DNA): TGTGCCAGCAGCTTTCCCCCTGGAGGTCCGAACACCGGGGAGCTGTTTTTT.

The gene calls are TRBV7-2 and TRBJ2-2; D perhaps matches TRBD1 (5 bases). With 2 bases removed from V and 0 bases from J, the gap between germline ends came to 10 bases. Germline loops: CDR1 SGHTA, CDR2 FQGNSA. The CDR3 covers 16 residues. This CDR3 is CASSLQGQSNTGELFF. The CDR3 DNA reads as TGTGCCAGCAGCTTACAGGGTCAGTCGAACACCGGGGAGCTGTTTTTT. Complete variable domain (other parts from reference TRBV7-2 and TRBJ2-2): GAGVSQSPSNKVTEKGKDVELRCDPISGHTALYWYRQSLGQGLEFLIYFQGNSAPDKSGLPSDRFSAERTGGSVSTLTIQRTQQEDSAVYLCASSLQGQSNTGELFFGEGSRLTVL.

This clone was detected only once. The rearrangement joins TRBV4-1 to TRBJ1-1, with 11 nucleotides matching TRBD1. The germline CDR1 and CDR2 sequences are MGHRA and YSYEKL. J gave up 6 bases and V 4 bases, and 7 bases lay outside the gene matches. The CDR3 is 15 residues long. CDR3 sequence reads: CASSLHGTGGAEAFF. DNA of the CDR3: TGCGCCAGCAGCCTACACGGGACAGGGGGTGCTGAAGCTTTCTTT.

The CDR3 loop is CASSYPASDHRGRIGLFF. Here the CDR3 DNA reads TGTGCCAGCTCATATCCAGCGTCAGATCACAGGGGGAGGATCGGACTGTTTTTT. The rearrangement uses TRBV19 and TRBJ1-4; TRBD1 aligns across 8 bases. CDR3 length equals 18 residues. CDR1 and CDR2 from the germline V gene are LNHDA and SQIVND (reference sequence). The ends lost 9 bases at V and 13 bases at J; junction bases unmatched: 28.

The J gene is TRBJ2-1, the V gene TRBV11-2; 13 positions agree with TRBD2. Looked up from germline, CDR1 is SGHAT and CDR2 is FQNNGV. J lost 7 bases, V lost 5 bases, and 5 bases had no gene match. This CDR3 has 15 amino acids. DNA of the CDR3: TGTGCCAGCAGCGAGACTAGCGGGAGGAAAAATGAGCAGTTCTTC. This codes for CASSETSGRKNEQFF.

Concerning this clone itself: The same CDR3 also results from other DNA sequences found in this sample. V usage is TRBV6-1 and J usage is TRBJ2-3; tentative D call: TRBD2 (5 bases). Trimming removed 1 base at V and 5 bases at J, with 13 bases between. Germline V gives CDR1 MNHNS, CDR2 SASEGT. The CDR3 is 15 residues long. The chain's CDR3 is CASSEGGGRGDTQYF. The CDR3 coding sequence is TGTGCCAGCAGTGAAGGTGGCGGGCGAGGAGATACGCAGTATTTT.

The J gene is TRBJ2-7, the V gene TRBV11-2; 9 positions agree with TRBD2. CDR3 length: 12 amino acids. V lost 4 bases to trimming and J lost 7 bases; unmatched junction nucleotides: 2. From germline, CDR1 is SGHAT and CDR2 FQNNGV. CDR3 amino acids: CASSSLAGEQYF. The CDR3 coding sequence is TGTGCCAGCAGCTCGCTAGCGGGGGAGCAGTACTTC.

Here the CDR3 DNA reads TGTGCCAGCAGTTTACGGGGGGCGAGGGGCTATGGCTACACCTTC. It yields the protein CASSLRGARGYGYTF. The chain uses TRBV28 and TRBJ1-2; TRBD1 is a possible D gene (6 bases). The V end was cut by 2 bases, the J end by 4 bases, with 14 bases between. The CDR3 is 15 amino acids. The V gene's germline CDR1 is MDHEN and CDR2 SYDVKM.

This sequence joins TRBV18 and TRBJ2-1, with a possible D match to TRBD1 (6 bases). The CDR3 runs 13 residues. The V gene lost 4 bases and the J gene lost 7 bases, with 11 bases spanning the gap. Germline loops: CDR1 KGHSH, CDR2 LQKENI. CDR3 DNA: TGTGCCAGCTCACTATCAGGGGAGAATGAGCAGTTCTTC. It codes for CASSLSGENEQFF.

The genes are TRBV6-4 and TRBJ2-1; TRBD2 is a possible D gene (6 bases). The CDR3 sequence is 15 residues long. Germline assignment: CDR1 MRHNA and CDR2 SNTAGT. Trimming removed 3 bases at V and 8 bases at J, with 17 bases between. CDR3 coding DNA: TGTGCCAGCAGTGAATCCGCGGGATTCCTACATGAGCAGTTCTTC. This translates into CASSESAGFLHEQFF.

The V and J genes are TRBV6-5 and TRBJ1-5; no clear D gene. This CDR3 contains 14 residues. Germline V gives CDR1 MNHEY, CDR2 SVGAGI. V was trimmed by 5 bases and J by 3 bases, leaving 11 bases between them. This CDR3 is CASSPTENNQPQHF. The CDR3 DNA reads TGTGCCAGCAGTCCCACAGAGAACAATCAGCCCCAGCATTTT.

The rearrangement joins TRBV25-1 to TRBJ2-1, with 9 positions matching TRBD1. The CDR3 totals 15 residues. The trim removed 4 bases at V and 8 bases at J, leaving 9 bases unmatched. The germline V gene has CDR1 MGHDK and CDR2 SYGVNS. The CDR3 protein is CASSGGNRGLYEQFF. The CDR3 nucleotides are TGTGCCAGCAGTGGAGGTAACAGGGGGCTGTATGAGCAGTTCTTC.

The J gene is TRBJ2-1, the V gene TRBV7-2; D is perhaps TRBD1 (5 bases). Germline CDR1 and CDR2: SGHTA and FQGNSA. The CDR3 totals 13 residues. V lost 3 bases to trimming and J lost 4 bases, with 7 bases between them. The chain's CDR3 is CASSFYRYNEQFF. The DNA of the CDR3 is TGTGCCAGCAGCTTTTACAGGTACAATGAGCAGTTCTTC.

This clone has only one observation. The rearrangement links TRBV4-2 to TRBJ2-3, with a possible D match to TRBD2 (6 bases). V was clipped by 1 base and J by 6 bases, with 20 bases between them. Germline loops: CDR1 LGHNA, CDR2 YNFKEQ. This CDR3 comprises 17 residues. CDR3 nucleotide sequence: TGTGCCAGCAGCCAAGCGTTGGGGACTTCCCCGTTCGATACGCAGTATTTT. Translating it yields CASSQALGTSPFDTQYF.

In nucleotides, the CDR3 is TGTGCCAGCTCAAATATGGCGGCTGACTCCTACGAGCAGTACTTC. The encoded protein is CASSNMAADSYEQYF. The J gene is TRBJ2-7, the V gene TRBV7-9; D gene ambiguous. Trimming left V 8 bases short and J 0 bases short, with 17 bases between. The CDR3 has 15 amino acids. Germline loops: CDR1 SEHNR, CDR2 FQNEAQ (reference sequence).

The V and J genes are TRBV10-3 and TRBJ2-1; D may be TRBD2 (6 bases). Germline lookup yields CDR1 ENHRY and CDR2 SYGVKD. The CDR3 length is 13 residues. The V gene lost 8 bases and the J gene lost 5 bases, with 13 bases spanning the gap. The CDR3 DNA reads as TGTGCCATCCAGACTAGAATTCACAATGAGCAGTTCTTC. This sequence encodes CAIQTRIHNEQFF.

The chain joins TRBV28 to TRBJ1-1; unclear D gene. Trimming took 3 bases from V and 2 from J, leaving 13 bases between them. The germline gives CDR1 MDHEN, CDR2 SYDVKM. The CDR3 extends over 15 amino acids. CDR3 in DNA: TGTGCCAGCAGTTTGCCTCGGGGTATTAACACTGAAGCTTTCTTT. Translating gives CASSLPRGINTEAFF.

The CDR3 loop reads CASSQERWAGETQYF. CDR3 DNA: TGCGCCAGCAGCCAAGAGCGATGGGCGGGGGAGACCCAGTACTTC. The rearrangement uses TRBV4-3 and TRBJ2-5; possibly TRBD2 for D (6 bases). Germline loops: CDR1 LGHNA, CDR2 YSLEER. The germline V and J ends were trimmed by 0 bases and 5 bases, with 13 bases remaining between them. The length of the CDR3 is 15 residues.

This chain joins TRBV19 and TRBJ1-4, with TRBD1 matching over 10 bases. CDR1 and CDR2 (germline): LNHDA, SQIVND (reference sequence). The CDR3 contains 15 residues. V was pared by 5 bases and J by 8 bases, with 8 bases of the junction left unmatched. CDR3 sequence reads: CASSATGGPREKLFF. The CDR3 DNA reads TGTGCCAGTAGTGCGACAGGGGGCCCGAGAGAAAAACTGTTTTTT.

The chain joins TRBV7-2 to TRBJ2-6, with D uncertain. V was shortened by 5 bases and J by 1 base, with 9 bases between the two germline ends. Germline V gene lookup returns CDR1 SGHTA and CDR2 FQGNSA. CDR3 size: 15 residues. CDR3 loop: CASSLGPSGANVLTF. The CDR3 bases are TGTGCCAGCAGCCTCGGTCCATCTGGGGCCAACGTCCTGACTTTC.